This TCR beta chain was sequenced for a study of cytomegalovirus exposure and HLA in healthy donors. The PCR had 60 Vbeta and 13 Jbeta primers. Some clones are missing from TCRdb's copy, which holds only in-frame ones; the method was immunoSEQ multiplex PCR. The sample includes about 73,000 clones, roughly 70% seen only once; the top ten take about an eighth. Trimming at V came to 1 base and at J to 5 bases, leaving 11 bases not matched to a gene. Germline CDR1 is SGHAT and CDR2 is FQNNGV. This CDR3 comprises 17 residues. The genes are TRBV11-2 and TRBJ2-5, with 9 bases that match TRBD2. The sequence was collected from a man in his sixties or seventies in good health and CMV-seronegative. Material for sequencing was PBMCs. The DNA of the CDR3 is TGTGCCAGCAGCTTAGCCTGGGGGCGGGAGGGCCGGGAGACCCAGTACTTC. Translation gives CASSLAWGREGRETQYF.